These 18 T cell receptor beta chains share one sample of origin, sequenced in a study of CD8 T cells in Susac syndrome. Random hexamers were used to reverse transcribe the RNA input (about 0.45 to 1 ug). TCRdb independently ran MiXCR on the immunoSEQ multiplex PCR reads; one entry per CDR3 protein. In the table there are about 130,000 distinct CDR3 sequences, around 93% of which are singletons. Material: CD8+ T cells from PBMCs. The receptor set was obtained from a human donor with Susac syndrome.

The chain recombines TRBV24-1 with TRBJ2-2, with TRBD2 matching 12 bases. CDR3 size: 19 residues. Trimming at V came to 3 bases and at J to 5 bases, leaving 12 bases not matched to a gene. Germline loops: CDR1 KGHDR, CDR2 SFDVKD. CDR3 nucleotide sequence: TGTGCCACCAGTGATAGAGAAGTCGGACTAGCGGGAATTACCGGGGAGCTGTTTTTT. Translating it yields CATSDREVGLAGITGELFF.

The J gene is TRBJ2-3, the V gene TRBV19, with 11 bases lining up with TRBD2. V lost 4 bases to trimming and J lost 2 bases; unmatched junction nucleotides: 8. Germline CDR1 is LNHDA and CDR2 is SQIVND (reference sequence). This CDR3 spans 17 amino acids. The CDR3 DNA follows: TGTGCCAGTAGTAGCCTGGGACTAGCGGAGCCCACAGATACGCAGTATTTT. This translates into CASSSLGLAEPTDTQYF.

The gene calls are TRBV20-1 and TRBJ2-5; 13 bases are a match to TRBD2. The CDR3 extends over 19 amino acids. Germline lookup yields CDR1 DFQATT and CDR2 SNEGSKA (reference sequence). With V trimmed by 0 bases and J by 0 bases, 10 bases remained unmatched. This CDR3 reads CSARDPGLAGVRYQETQYF. The CDR3 DNA follows: TGCAGTGCTAGAGATCCCGGACTAGCGGGAGTCAGGTACCAAGAGACCCAGTACTTC.

CDR3 loop: CASSVRGGYDQPQHF. CDR3 DNA sequence: TGTGCCAGCAGCGTACGGGGAGGGTACGATCAGCCCCAGCATTTT. The chain uses TRBV9 and TRBJ1-5; D unresolved. The CDR3 is made up of 15 amino acids. Trimming shortened V by 1 base and J by 5 bases, and 13 bases separated the two germline ends. CDR1 and CDR2 from the germline V gene are SGDLS and YYNGEE.

This clonotype was seen a single time. This chain connects TRBV7-8 to TRBJ2-5, with D tentatively TRBD2 (5 bases). Trimming left V 1 base short and J 0 bases short, with 9 bases between. This CDR3 is built from 15 residues. Germline CDR1 and CDR2: SGHVS and FQNEAQ. Here the CDR3 DNA reads TGTGCCAGCAGCTTAGGGGAGAAGTACCAAGAGACCCAGTACTTC. Residues: CASSLGEKYQETQYF.

Concerning this clonotype: One junction end does not reproduce the germline sequence, and a read error may be involved. V gene TRBV11-2 combines with J gene TRBJ2-7, with 8 positions matching TRBD1. The CDR3 length is 11 residues. In germline, CDR1 is SGHAT, CDR2 FQNNGV. CDR3 sequence: CASSLATGEHF. In DNA form, the CDR3 reads TGTGCCAGCAGCTTGGCGACAGGGGAACACTTC.

The chain has TRBV5-1 and TRBJ1-1, with D uncertain. Looked up from germline, CDR1 is SGHRS and CDR2 is YFSETQ. This CDR3 is built from 13 residues. Trimming took 7 bases from V and 0 from J, leaving 10 bases between them. This CDR3 is CASYRALNTEAFF. CDR3 nucleotide sequence: TGCGCCAGCTATAGAGCGCTGAACACTGAAGCTTTCTTT.

The rearrangement joins TRBV9 to TRBJ2-7; D may be TRBD1 or TRBD2 (5 bases each). Germline V gives CDR1 SGDLS, CDR2 YYNGEE. Trimming stripped 3 bases from V and 0 bases from J, with 13 bases between. This CDR3 spans 15 amino acids. This chain's CDR3 is CASSAGRTTSYEQYF. The CDR3 DNA reads as TGTGCCAGCAGCGCGGGGCGGACCACCTCCTACGAGCAGTACTTC. Using reference TRBV9 and TRBJ2-7 for the parts outside the CDR3, the full variable domain is DSGVTQTPKHLITATGQRVTLRCSPRSGDLSVYWYQQSLDQGLQFLIQYYNGEERAKGNILERFSAQQFPDLHSELNLSSLELGDSALYFCASSAGRTTSYEQYFGPGTRLTVT.

The chain employs TRBV12-3 or TRBV12-4 and TRBJ1-1, with 8 nucleotides matching TRBD1. V lost 5 bases to trimming and J lost 6 bases; unmatched junction nucleotides: 8. The CDR3 loop spans 14 amino acids. CDR3 DNA: TGTGCCAGCAGTGGGACAGGACTAGGGGCTGAAGCTTTCTTT. Encoded protein: CASSGTGLGAEAFF.

This clonotype was seen a single time. The chain joins TRBV11-3 to TRBJ2-7; 16 bases fit TRBD2. The CDR3 covers 19 residues. Germline CDR1 reads SGHNT; CDR2 reads YENEEA. The V and J ends lost 2 bases and 7 bases, in that order; junction bases with no gene match: 14. CDR3 amino acids: CASSLWVGTSGRAEVEQYF. CDR3 sequence (DNA): TGTGCCAGCAGCTTATGGGTTGGGACTAGCGGGAGGGCCGAGGTGGAGCAGTACTTC.

The rearrangement uses TRBV5-4 and TRBJ1-1, with D maybe TRBD1 (5 bases). The germline CDR1 and CDR2 sequences are SGHNT and YYREEE (reference sequence). The CDR3 is 14 amino acids. Trimming took 2 bases from V and 4 from J, leaving 12 bases between them. CDR3 nucleotide sequence: TGTGCCAGCAGCTTTATAGGGGCGGCCACTGAAGCTTTCTTT. Translated, it gives CASSFIGAATEAFF.

DNA for the CDR3: TGCAGCGGGTGGGGGGGGCAGGTCACTGAAGCTTTCTTT. It specifies CSGWGGQVTEAFF. This sequence joins TRBV29-1 and TRBJ1-1; a weak D match, TRBD1 (6 bases). Between the trimmed V and J ends, which lost 7 bases and 4 bases, there was a span of 16 bases. The CDR3 extends over 13 amino acids. Germline V CDR1 and CDR2: SQVTM, ANQGSEA.

The chain combines TRBV12-3 or TRBV12-4 with TRBJ2-7; a possible D gene is TRBD1 (6 bases). The CDR3 extends over 14 amino acids. V lost 6 bases to trimming and J lost 3 bases, with 15 bases between them. The CDR3 loop is CASSRQDVVYEQYF. Written as DNA, the CDR3 is TGTGCCAGCAGCCGACAGGATGTCGTCTACGAGCAGTACTTC.

The rearrangement joins TRBV12-5 to TRBJ2-1; 12 bases are a match to TRBD2. This CDR3 region has 17 residues. The V gene's germline CDR1 is LGHNT and CDR2 FRNRAP. Unmatched junction bases numbered 7, after V lost 0 bases and J lost 7 bases. The DNA of the CDR3 is TGTGCTAGTGGTTTGGTACCAAACCTAGCGGGAGGGAATGAGCAGTTCTTC. It translates to CASGLVPNLAGGNEQFF.

The chain couples TRBV20-1 to TRBJ2-2, with D uncertain. CDR1 is DFQATT, CDR2 SNEGSKA, per germline (reference sequence). V was clipped by 3 bases and J by 4 bases, with 15 bases between them. CDR3 length: 15 amino acids. In nucleotides, the CDR3 is TGCAGTGCTAGCGCAAATTTGGGTATCACCGGGGAGCTGTTTTTT. Its protein is CSASANLGITGELFF.

The chain carries TRBV9 and TRBJ1-1; D is unresolved. The CDR3 has 15 amino acids. CDR1 and CDR2 from the germline V gene are SGDLS and YYNGEE. The germline V and J ends were trimmed by 0 bases and 6 bases, with 15 bases remaining between them. Here the CDR3 DNA reads TGTGCCAGCAGCGTAGGAGAAGGGTTTGTACCTGAAGCTTTCTTT. Protein sequence: CASSVGEGFVPEAFF. The complete variable domain, with remaining parts taken from reference TRBV9 and TRBJ1-1, reads DSGVTQTPKHLITATGQRVTLRCSPRSGDLSVYWYQQSLDQGLQFLIQYYNGEERAKGNILERFSAQQFPDLHSELNLSSLELGDSALYFCASSVGEGFVPEAFFGQGTRLTVV.

This clonotype came up once. The V gene is TRBV27, the J gene TRBJ2-7; D ambiguous. In germline, CDR1 is MNHEY, CDR2 SMNVEV (reference sequence). The CDR3 is 15 residues long. Trimming took off 0 bases at V and 2 bases at J, with 11 bases between the two ends. In DNA form, the CDR3 reads TGTGCCAGCAGTTTATCCCAGGACGGAACCTACGAGCAGTACTTC. Amino acids: CASSLSQDGTYEQYF.

J is TRBJ2-5 and V is TRBV5-1, with 14 nucleotides matching TRBD2. The CDR3 spans 17 residues. Trimming at V came to 4 bases and at J to 5 bases, leaving 10 bases not matched to a gene. Germline CDR1 SGHRS, CDR2 YFSETQ. CDR3 region: CASSGGLAGVYWETQYF. CDR3 bases: TGCGCCAGCAGCGGGGGACTAGCGGGAGTGTATTGGGAGACCCAGTACTTC.